These 6 T cell receptor beta chains came from one sample sequenced in a study of shared clonotypes between healthy human individuals. Libraries were prepared by immunoSEQ multiplex PCR; TCRdb keeps only in-frame clonotypes and omits some of them. The sample comprises approximately 650,000 clones, around 95% of which are singletons, and over 0.09% rests with the top ten. It was CD45RO-negative cells, positively selected for CCR7, that made up naive CD8 cells, with terminally differentiated effector memory CD45RA+ cells excluded. Sequencing input: naive CD8+ T cells sorted from blood. The receptors originated from a woman aged 30 to 39 in good health.

The CDR3 DNA sequence: TGTGCCAGCAGTGGGGGGACAGGTGGGACCGGGGAGCTGTTTTTT. Translated, it gives CASSGGTGGTGELFF. The chain carries TRBV27 and TRBJ2-2, with 8 bases aligning to TRBD1. Germline values: CDR1 MNHEY, CDR2 SMNVEV (reference sequence). The CDR3 runs 15 residues. Trimming at V came to 5 bases and at J to 5 bases, leaving 7 bases not matched to a gene.

V and J are TRBV19 and TRBJ2-7; D may be TRBD1 or TRBD2 (6 bases each). The CDR3 sequence is 15 residues long. The ends were cut back, 3 bases at V and 5 bases at J, with 17 bases in the middle. Germline lookup yields CDR1 LNHDA and CDR2 SQIVND (reference sequence). The CDR3 DNA sequence: TGTGCCAGTAGTATCTCGGGAGAGGGGGTTCACGAGCAGTACTTC. It yields the protein CASSISGEGVHEQYF.

The chain has TRBV14 and TRBJ2-5, with 10 bases lining up with TRBD1. Unmatched junction bases numbered 5, after V lost 5 bases and J lost 2 bases. CDR1 and CDR2 from the germline V gene are SGHDN and FVKESK. This CDR3 has 15 amino acids. The CDR3 DNA is TGTGCCAGCAGCATGGACAGGGGGGCTCAAGAGACCCAGTACTTC. Translated: CASSMDRGAQETQYF.

With respect to this clone: Other DNA sequences within the sample encode an identical CDR3. The chain recombines TRBV27 with TRBJ2-7; a weak D match, TRBD1 (6 bases). Deletions cut 5 bases from V and 0 bases from J, with 8 bases between. Germline CDR1 MNHEY, CDR2 SMNVEV (reference sequence). The CDR3 contains 13 residues. This CDR3 is CASSTGSSYEQYF. CDR3 nucleotides: TGTGCCAGCAGTACAGGGTCCTCCTACGAGCAGTACTTC.

This CDR3 is CATNLRQGRNTEAFF. The CDR3 region has the DNA TGTGCCACCAACCTTCGGCAGGGTAGGAACACTGAAGCTTTCTTT. The V gene is TRBV28, the J gene TRBJ1-1; D is possibly TRBD1 (5 bases). Looked up from germline, CDR1 is MDHEN and CDR2 is SYDVKM. The V end lost 10 bases, the J end lost 1 base, and 19 bases lay between the germline ends. CDR3 size: 15 residues.

This sequence joins TRBV11-3 and TRBJ2-1, with unresolved D. Trimming removed 3 bases from V and 5 bases from J, with 2 bases in between. CDR3 length: 11 residues. CDR1 is SGHNT, CDR2 YENEEA, per germline. The CDR3 region is CASSLNNEQFF. CDR3 DNA sequence: TGTGCCAGCAGCTTGAACAATGAGCAGTTCTTC. The variable domain in full, with the rest retrieved from reference TRBV11-3 and TRBJ2-1, is EAGVVQSPRYKIIEKKQPVAFWCNPISGHNTLYWYLQNLGQGPELLIRYENEEAVDDSQLPKDRFSAERLKGVDSTLKIQPAELGDSAVYLCASSLNNEQFFGPGTRLTVL.